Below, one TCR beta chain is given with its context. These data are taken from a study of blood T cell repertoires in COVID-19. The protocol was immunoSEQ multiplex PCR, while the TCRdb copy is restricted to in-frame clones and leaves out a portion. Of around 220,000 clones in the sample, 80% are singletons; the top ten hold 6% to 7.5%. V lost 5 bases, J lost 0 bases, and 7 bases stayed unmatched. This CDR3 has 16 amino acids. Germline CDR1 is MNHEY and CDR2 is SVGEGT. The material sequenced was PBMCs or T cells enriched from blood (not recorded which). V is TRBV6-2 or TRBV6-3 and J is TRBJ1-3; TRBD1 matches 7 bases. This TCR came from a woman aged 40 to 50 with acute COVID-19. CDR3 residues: CASSTERQGSGNTIYF. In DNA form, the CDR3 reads TGTGCCAGCAGTACCGAAAGACAGGGCTCTGGAAACACCATATATTTT.